A single sample gave rise to the 26 T cell receptor beta chains below, sequenced in a study of shared clonotypes between healthy human individuals. Produced via immunoSEQ multiplex PCR; TCRdb's table is partial and in-frame only. The data hold 950,000 to 1,100,000 clones, with approximately 72% observed a single time. Material for sequencing was memory CD4+ T cells sorted from blood. The subset: CD45RA-negative fraction. The source is a man aged 18 to 35 in good health.

This clone showed up just once. Within the sample, other DNA sequences also encode this same CDR3. This chain connects TRBV20-1 to TRBJ2-7; TRBD2 aligns across 9 bases. V gave up 6 bases and J gave up 7 bases; unmatched junction bases: 4. CDR3 length equals 11 residues. Germline V lookup: CDR1 DFQATT, CDR2 SNEGSKA (reference sequence). CDR3 DNA sequence: TGCAGTGCAAGGACTAGCGCAGAGCAGTACTTC. This sequence encodes CSARTSAEQYF.

With regard to this clone: Germline is not matched at one junction end, which may reflect a read error. This chain links TRBV5-1 with TRBJ2-1; D not certain. Germline loops: CDR1 SGHRS, CDR2 YFSETQ. The CDR3 loop spans 15 amino acids. In DNA, the CDR3 is TGCGCCAGCAGATTGGCTCTGAGCTCCTACAATGAGCAGTTCTTC. This codes for CASRLALSSYNEQFF.

The rearrangement links TRBV18 to TRBJ1-2; 7 bases map to TRBD1. Per germline, CDR1 KGHSH and CDR2 LQKENI. J lost 3 bases, V lost 2 bases, and 6 bases had no gene match. CDR3 length equals 15 residues. Written as DNA, the CDR3 is TGTGCCAGCTCACCAGGAAAAGGGGGCGACTATGGCTACACCTTC. Its translation is CASSPGKGGDYGYTF.

CDR3 protein: CASSDAGGANTGELFF. The CDR3 DNA reads TGTGCCAGCAGTGACGCAGGCGGGGCGAACACCGGGGAGCTGTTTTTT. The chain joins TRBV2 to TRBJ2-2; D possibly corresponds to TRBD2 (6 bases). CDR1 and CDR2 (germline): SNHLY, FYNNEI. Trimming removed 3 bases from V and 0 bases from J, with 11 bases in between. The CDR3 is 16 amino acids.

For the CDR3, the DNA is TGTGCCAGCAGTGAAGGCCCACAGGGGACGGGAAACACCATATATTTT. The encoded protein is CASSEGPQGTGNTIYF. The chain links TRBV6-1 to TRBJ1-3; 7 nucleotides line up with TRBD1. From germline, CDR1 is MNHNS and CDR2 SASEGT. The V segment lost 1 base and the J segment 4 bases; nucleotides outside the gene matches: 7. There are 16 residues in the CDR3.

This sequence joins TRBV30 and TRBJ2-1; 9 bases line up with TRBD2. V was clipped by 0 bases and J by 9 bases; unmatched bases: 9. CDR1 GTSNPN and CDR2 SVGIG come from the germline V gene (reference sequence). The CDR3 sequence is 15 residues long. DNA of the CDR3: TGTGCCTGGAGTGTACTTAGCGGGAGATCTAGTGAGCAGTTCTTC. It specifies CAWSVLSGRSSEQFF.

The rearrangement links TRBV10-3 to TRBJ2-1, with D maybe TRBD1 (5 bases). Germline lookup yields CDR1 ENHRY and CDR2 SYGVKD. Trimming cost V 4 bases and J 8 bases, with 12 bases left between them. CDR3 length: 13 residues. CDR3 residues: CAISGGRVHEQFF. Written as DNA, the CDR3 is TGTGCCATCAGTGGAGGCAGGGTCCATGAGCAGTTCTTC.

The J gene is TRBJ2-3, the V gene TRBV6-5; TRBD1 might be the D (6 bases). The V end lost 5 bases, the J end lost 8 bases, and 14 bases lay between the germline ends. Per germline, CDR1 MNHEY and CDR2 SVGAGI. The CDR3 has 13 amino acids. CDR3 coding DNA: TGTGCCAGCAGTCCCCACGGGACAATTACGCAGTATTTT. Its translation: CASSPHGTITQYF.

The sample holds one count of this clone. The chain combines TRBV19 with TRBJ1-2; D is ambiguous. Germline values: CDR1 LNHDA, CDR2 SQIVND (reference sequence). This CDR3 region has 15 residues. Trimming took 9 bases from V and 4 from J, leaving 21 bases between them. The CDR3 here is CASRTFVGRSYGYTF. The CDR3 bases are TGTGCCAGCCGAACCTTCGTCGGGCGGTCCTATGGCTACACCTTC.

This clone has a handful of counts. The V call is TRBV4-1, the J call TRBJ1-6; 9 nucleotides match TRBD1. Germline V lookup: CDR1 MGHRA, CDR2 YSYEKL. The CDR3 loop spans 15 amino acids. Unmatched junction bases numbered 3, after V lost 1 base and J lost 8 bases. The CDR3 DNA sequence: TGCGCCAGCAGCCAAGTGGGACAGGGTTATTCACCCCTCCACTTT. This sequence encodes CASSQVGQGYSPLHF.

This clone has only a few counts. The chain has TRBV7-9 and TRBJ2-1, with D hard to call. CDR1 SEHNR and CDR2 FQNEAQ come from the germline V gene (reference sequence). V lost 4 bases and J lost 0, with 7 bases in between. This CDR3 has 14 residues. CDR3 nucleotide sequence: TGTGCCAGCAGCTACTCGAGCTCCTACAATGAGCAGTTCTTC. This encodes CASSYSSSYNEQFF.

This clone was detected a few times. The chain carries TRBV6-5 and TRBJ1-6; no clear D. The germline V gene has CDR1 MNHEY and CDR2 SVGAGI. The CDR3 is 13 residues long. Between the trimmed V and J ends, which lost 2 bases and 12 bases, there was a span of 11 bases. CDR3 protein: CASSYKDTRPLHF. CDR3 coding DNA: TGTGCCAGCAGTTACAAAGACACCAGACCCCTCCACTTT.

Of note for this clone: A far larger clone is one nucleotide away, so this likely arose from a read error. The sample has other DNA sequences that encode this CDR3 too. The chain links TRBV18 to TRBJ1-2, with a tentative D call TRBD1 (5 bases). With 2 bases removed from V and 3 bases from J, the gap between germline ends came to 7 bases. CDR3 length equals 13 residues. In germline, CDR1 is KGHSH, CDR2 LQKENI. The CDR3 DNA reads as TGTGCCAGCTCACCAGGGACGGACTATGGCTACACCTTC. Translation: CASSPGTDYGYTF. The variable domain in full, completed from reference TRBV18 and TRBJ1-2, reads NAGVMQNPRHLVRRRGQEARLRCSPMKGHSHVYWYRQLPEEGLKFMVYLQKENIIDESGMPKERFSAEFPKEGPSILRIQQVVRGDSAAYFCASSPGTDYGYTFGSGTRLTVV.

This chain uses TRBV7-2 with TRBJ1-1; D gene uncertain. Germline CDR1 reads SGHTA; CDR2 reads FQGNSA. This CDR3 has 15 amino acids. Trimming shortened V by 0 bases and J by 6 bases, and 14 bases separated the two germline ends. CDR3: CASSLARVGSAEAFF. The CDR3 region has the DNA TGTGCCAGCAGCTTAGCGCGGGTGGGTTCCGCTGAAGCTTTCTTT.

V gene TRBV5-1 combines with J gene TRBJ2-3; a possible D gene is TRBD1 (6 bases). CDR3 length equals 13 residues. Trimming removed 2 bases from V and 5 bases from J, with 9 bases in between. CDR1 SGHRS and CDR2 YFSETQ come from the germline V gene. Here the CDR3 reads CASSLQGEDTQYF. DNA of the CDR3: TGCGCCAGCAGCTTACAGGGCGAAGATACGCAGTATTTT.

A remark on this clone: One base away lies a much larger clone, so this may be a sequencing read error. The same CDR3 can be traced to other DNA sequences in this sample. This sequence joins TRBV11-2 and TRBJ2-1; 7 positions agree with TRBD1. Germline V gives CDR1 SGHAT, CDR2 FQNNGV. V was pared by 2 bases and J by 1 base, with 2 bases of the junction left unmatched. The CDR3 has 15 amino acids. The CDR3: CASSLSGGSYNEQFF. The CDR3 coding sequence is TGTGCCAGCAGCTTATCAGGGGGTTCCTACAATGAGCAGTTCTTC.

This clone has a handful of counts. The chain joins TRBV19 to TRBJ1-5, with 7 bases that match TRBD1. The CDR3 sequence is 15 residues long. In germline, CDR1 is LNHDA, CDR2 SQIVND (reference sequence). With V trimmed by 6 bases and J by 5 bases, 10 bases remained unmatched. The CDR3 DNA follows: TGTGCCAGTAGCTCCTTCGGGACAGCGGATCAGCCCCAGCATTTT. Encoded protein: CASSSFGTADQPQHF. The variable domain in full, with the rest retrieved from reference TRBV19 and TRBJ1-5, is DGGITQSPKYLFRKEGQNVTLSCEQNLNHDAMYWYRQDPGQGLRLIYYSQIVNDFQKGDIAEGYSVSREKKESFPLTVTSAQKNPTAFYLCASSSFGTADQPQHFGDGTRLSIL.

This clone has just a few counts. The same CDR3 is also encoded by other DNA sequences in this sample. The CDR3 DNA follows: TGTGCCAGCAGCTCAAACCGAGAGACCCAGTACTTC. Protein: CASSSNRETQYF. The rearrangement uses TRBV7-2 and TRBJ2-5; D uncertain. The CDR3 sequence is 12 residues long. CDR1 and CDR2 from the germline V gene are SGHTA and FQGNSA. The V and J ends lost 4 bases and 4 bases respectively, with 7 bases between them.

The V call is TRBV7-9, the J call TRBJ2-2; D is perhaps TRBD1 (5 bases). There are 14 residues in the CDR3. V shed 1 base and J shed 6 bases, with 9 bases lying between them. Germline V lookup: CDR1 SEHNR, CDR2 FQNEAQ (reference sequence). As DNA, the CDR3 is TGTGCCAGCAGCTTAGAGTGGGGCTCCGGGGAGCTGTTTTTT. It codes for CASSLEWGSGELFF.

The chain uses TRBV5-1 and TRBJ2-1; 8 positions agree with TRBD2. Germline V gene sequence: CDR1 SGHRS, CDR2 YFSETQ. The trim removed 2 bases at V and 7 bases at J, leaving 11 bases unmatched. The CDR3 covers 16 residues. The CDR3 reads CASSLRAGAGGNEQFF. The CDR3 bases are TGCGCCAGCAGCTTACGAGCGGGAGCCGGGGGGAATGAGCAGTTCTTC.

This sequence joins TRBV6-1 and TRBJ1-2; D uncertain. The V gene lost 6 bases and the J gene lost 3 bases, with 14 bases spanning the gap. This CDR3 contains 14 residues. Germline V CDR1 and CDR2: MNHNS, SASEGT. CDR3 in DNA: TGTGCCAGCAGCCTGGATAGATCGTACTATGGCTACACCTTC. Amino acid sequence: CASSLDRSYYGYTF.

A few counts support this clone. The chain is built from TRBV4-2 and TRBJ1-1; no clear D gene. Germline V gives CDR1 LGHNA, CDR2 YNFKEQ. The germline V and J ends were trimmed by 5 bases and 5 bases, with 9 bases remaining between them. The CDR3 is 12 residues long. The CDR3 loop reads CASSSQGTEAFF. Here the CDR3 DNA reads TGTGCCAGCAGCTCCCAAGGGACTGAAGCTTTCTTT.

This clone was seen a single time. A far larger clone is a single base away, which makes a read error likely. The chain is built from TRBV4-2 and TRBJ1-2; D gene unclear. Germline lookup yields CDR1 LGHNA and CDR2 YNFKEQ. With 1 base removed from V and 3 bases from J, the gap between germline ends came to 3 bases. The CDR3 length is 12 residues. The CDR3 sequence: CASSQGDYGYTF. The CDR3 DNA follows: TGTGCCAGCAGCCAAGGGGACTATGGCTACACCTTC.

This clone was detected many times. Other DNA sequences of this sample code for an identical CDR3. This sequence joins TRBV19 and TRBJ2-6, with no clear D. The CDR3 runs 15 residues. The V gene's germline CDR1 is LNHDA and CDR2 SQIVND (reference sequence). V lost 1 base and J 0 bases, leaving 4 bases between the germline ends. The chain's CDR3 is CASSIGSSGANVLTF. The CDR3 region has the DNA TGTGCCAGTAGTATAGGCAGCTCTGGGGCCAACGTCCTGACTTTC.

CDR3 sequence: CASRERPAPYEQYF. The DNA for the CDR3 is TGCGCCAGCAGGGAGAGGCCCGCTCCCTACGAGCAGTACTTC. The chain combines TRBV5-1 with TRBJ2-7; no clear D gene. V was cut by 5 bases and J by 2 bases, with 14 bases left in between. The CDR3 contains 14 residues. Germline CDR1 reads SGHRS; CDR2 reads YFSETQ.

This chain joins TRBV10-3 and TRBJ2-5; D may be TRBD2 (6 bases). V gave up 4 bases and J gave up 4 bases, with 16 bases separating them. The CDR3 loop spans 15 amino acids. Germline CDR1 is ENHRY and CDR2 is SYGVKD. For the CDR3, the DNA is TGTGCCATCAGTGGCGGGACCTCTGCGGGAGAGACCCAGTACTTC. Residues: CAISGGTSAGETQYF.